One sample yielded the 13 T cell receptor beta chains listed below, sequenced in a study of cytomegalovirus exposure and HLA in healthy donors (dated by TCRdb to about 2017). The method was the immunoSEQ multiplex PCR assay. A mixture of 60 forward primers for TCR Vbeta segments and 13 reverse primers for TCR Jbeta segments was used in the multiplex PCR. TCRdb's version of the immuneACCESS table is confined to in-frame rearrangements and falls short of the full clone set. An unresolved V gene accounts for under half of the shortfall where checked; the remainder is of unknown origin. The sample table holds about 120,000 clones, of which 9.5% were seen once. The ten biggest clones cover 3% to 3.5% of the sample. The specimen was PBMCs. The receptors come from a man younger than 40 in good health and CMV-seronegative.

This clone has just a few counts. The V and J genes are TRBV30 and TRBJ1-3, with TRBD1 identical over 8 bases. The J segment lost 1 base and the V segment lost 5 bases, leaving 7 bases of the junction unmatched. The CDR3 consists of 15 residues. Germline-derived CDR1 and CDR2 are GTSNPN and SVGIG (reference sequence). CDR3 sequence (DNA): TGTGCCTGGGACGGACAGGGTTCATCTGGAAACACCATATATTTT. As protein: CAWDGQGSSGNTIYF.

This clone ranks as medium-sized (0.01 to 0.1%). The rearrangement links TRBV10-1 to TRBJ2-6, with D unclear. V was pared by 3 bases and J by 1 base, with 7 bases between. This CDR3 contains 15 residues. In germline, CDR1 is WNHNN, CDR2 SYGVQD (reference sequence). CDR3 sequence (DNA): TGCGCCAGCAGTGACCCCCGTTCTGGGGCCAACGTCCTGACTTTC. Amino acids: CASSDPRSGANVLTF.

There are a few counts of this clone. The rearrangement links TRBV11-2 to TRBJ2-5, with a weak D call TRBD2 (6 bases). The V and J ends lost 5 bases and 7 bases respectively, with 23 bases between them. The germline CDR1 and CDR2 sequences are SGHAT and FQNNGV. CDR3 length equals 16 residues. CDR3 DNA: TGTGCCAGCAGCCCCCCCGTGGAGGGCCCTCTTGGGACCCAGTACTTC. It translates to CASSPPVEGPLGTQYF.

This CDR3 reads CASSHDSGSSYGYTF. CDR3 bases: TGCGCCAGCAGCCACGATTCGGGGTCTAGCTATGGCTACACCTTC. The chain links TRBV4-3 to TRBJ1-2; no reliable D call. There are 15 residues in the CDR3. Germline V gene sequence: CDR1 LGHNA, CDR2 YSLEER. The V and J ends lost 3 bases and 4 bases respectively, with 15 bases between them.

This clone was seen a handful of times. The chain is built from TRBV11-2 and TRBJ1-1, with D tentatively TRBD1 (6 bases). CDR3 size: 11 residues. Germline lookup yields CDR1 SGHAT and CDR2 FQNNGV. Trimming pared 5 bases from V and 7 bases from J, leaving 8 bases between. The CDR3 sequence: CASSPDSEAFF. The CDR3 nucleotides are TGTGCCAGCAGCCCGGACAGTGAAGCTTTCTTT.

J is TRBJ2-3 and V is TRBV29-1; possibly TRBD1 for D (6 bases). Germline V lookup: CDR1 SQVTM, CDR2 ANQGSEA. Trimming removed 4 bases from V and 1 base from J, with 6 bases in between. The CDR3 sequence is 12 residues long. CDR3 residues: CSVGQGTDTQYF. The CDR3 region has the DNA TGCAGCGTTGGACAGGGCACAGATACGCAGTATTTT.

This chain joins TRBV30 and TRBJ1-2, with 8 bases fitting TRBD1. CDR1 is GTSNPN, CDR2 SVGIG, per germline (reference sequence). The CDR3 is 15 amino acids. Trimming took 4 bases from V and 4 from J; bases not matched to a gene: 11. CDR3: CAWIRTGTGSYGYTF. The CDR3 DNA reads as TGTGCCTGGATTAGAACCGGGACAGGATCCTATGGCTACACCTTC.

The chain uses TRBV7-9 and TRBJ2-7; 10 bases are a match to TRBD2. The CDR3 runs to 17 residues. V lost 1 base and J lost 0; bases outside the gene matches: 6. Germline V gene sequence: CDR1 SEHNR, CDR2 FQNEAQ (reference sequence). The CDR3 here is CASSLVAGGPSSYEQYF. The CDR3 region has the DNA TGTGCCAGCAGCTTAGTAGCGGGGGGCCCGAGCTCCTACGAGCAGTACTTC.

The chain uses TRBV25-1 and TRBJ2-3; D is unclear. There are 15 residues in the CDR3. V was cut by 1 base and J by 2 bases, with 10 bases left in between. Germline CDR1 MGHDK, CDR2 SYGVNS. CDR3 sequence reads: CASSESERHTDTQYF. The CDR3 DNA follows: TGTGCCAGCAGTGAATCGGAGAGGCACACAGATACGCAGTATTTT.

This clone has more than one count but fewer than ten. J is TRBJ2-1 and V is TRBV2, with 13 bases matching TRBD2. Germline-derived CDR1 and CDR2 are SNHLY and FYNNEI. V shed 4 bases, J shed 7 bases, and the junction held 7 bases outside the gene matches. The CDR3 has 16 amino acids. This chain's CDR3 is CASSALAGGPGNEQFF. In DNA, the CDR3 is TGTGCCAGCAGTGCACTAGCGGGGGGGCCGGGGAATGAGCAGTTCTTC.

The V and J genes are TRBV30 and TRBJ1-2; D might be TRBD1 (6 bases). There are 11 residues in the CDR3. Trimming shortened V by 5 bases and J by 7 bases, and 11 bases separated the two germline ends. CDR1 and CDR2 (germline): GTSNPN, SVGIG (reference sequence). The CDR3 region is CAWQGWSGYTF. The CDR3 DNA sequence: TGTGCCTGGCAGGGGTGGAGTGGCTACACCTTC.

V and J are TRBV9 and TRBJ1-5, with D possibly being TRBD1 (5 bases). This CDR3 comprises 14 residues. The V gene lost 0 bases and the J gene lost 3 bases, with 7 bases spanning the gap. Per germline, CDR1 SGDLS and CDR2 YYNGEE. The CDR3 spells CASSVGQNNQPQHF. In nucleotides, the CDR3 is TGTGCCAGCAGCGTAGGACAGAACAATCAGCCCCAGCATTTT.

The genes are TRBV20-1 and TRBJ2-7; weak D call: TRBD1 (5 bases). The V gene's germline CDR1 is DFQATT and CDR2 SNEGSKA (reference sequence). This CDR3 spans 11 amino acids. In nucleotides, the CDR3 is TGCGGGGCGGCGGACTCCTACGAGCAGTACTTC. It encodes CGAADSYEQYF.